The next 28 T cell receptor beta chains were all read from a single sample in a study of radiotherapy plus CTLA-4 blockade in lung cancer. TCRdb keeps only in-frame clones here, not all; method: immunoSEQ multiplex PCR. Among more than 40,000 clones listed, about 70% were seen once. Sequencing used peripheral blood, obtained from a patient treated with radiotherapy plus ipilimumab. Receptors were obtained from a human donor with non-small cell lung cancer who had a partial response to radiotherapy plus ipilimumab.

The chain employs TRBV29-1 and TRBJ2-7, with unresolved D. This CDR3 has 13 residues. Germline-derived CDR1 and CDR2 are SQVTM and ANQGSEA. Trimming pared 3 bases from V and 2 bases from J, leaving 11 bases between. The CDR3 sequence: CSVETAATYEQYF. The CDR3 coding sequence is TGCAGCGTTGAGACGGCGGCTACCTACGAGCAGTACTTC.

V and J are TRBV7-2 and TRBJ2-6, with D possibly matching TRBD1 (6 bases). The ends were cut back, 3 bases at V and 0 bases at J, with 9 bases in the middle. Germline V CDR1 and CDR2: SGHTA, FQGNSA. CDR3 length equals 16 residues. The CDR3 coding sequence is TGTGCCAGCAGCTTTGACAGGATCTCTGGGGCCAACGTCCTGACTTTC. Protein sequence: CASSFDRISGANVLTF.

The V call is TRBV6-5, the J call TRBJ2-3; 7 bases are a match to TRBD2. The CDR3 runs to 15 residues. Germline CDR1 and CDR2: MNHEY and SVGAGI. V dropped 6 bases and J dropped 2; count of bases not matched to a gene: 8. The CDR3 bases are TGTGCCAGCAGAACCGCCGGGACTACCACAGATACGCAGTATTTT. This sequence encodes CASRTAGTTTDTQYF.

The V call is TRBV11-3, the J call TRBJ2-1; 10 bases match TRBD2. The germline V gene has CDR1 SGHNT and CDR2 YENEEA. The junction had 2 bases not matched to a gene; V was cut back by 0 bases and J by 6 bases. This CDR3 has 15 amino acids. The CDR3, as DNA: TGTGCCAGCAGCTTAGAGCTAGCGGGGGTCAATGAGCAGTTCTTC. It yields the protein CASSLELAGVNEQFF.

The CDR3 bases are TGTGCCAGCTCACCAACCGGGACAGGGCTTGGGTTATCGACTGAAGCTTTCTTT. It translates to CASSPTGTGLGLSTEAFF. The rearrangement joins TRBV18 to TRBJ1-1; TRBD1 matches 9 bases. This CDR3 has 18 residues. Germline V lookup: CDR1 KGHSH, CDR2 LQKENI. The V segment lost 2 bases and the J segment 5 bases; nucleotides outside the gene matches: 15. The variable domain in full, with the rest retrieved from reference TRBV18 and TRBJ1-1, is NAGVMQNPRHLVRRRGQEARLRCSPMKGHSHVYWYRQLPEEGLKFMVYLQKENIIDESGMPKERFSAEFPKEGPSILRIQQVVRGDSAAYFCASSPTGTGLGLSTEAFFGQGTRLTVV.

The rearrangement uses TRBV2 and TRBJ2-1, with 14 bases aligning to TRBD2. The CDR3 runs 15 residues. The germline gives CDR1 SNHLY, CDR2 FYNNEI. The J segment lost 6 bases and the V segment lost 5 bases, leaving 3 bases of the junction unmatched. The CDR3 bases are TGTGCCAGCAGTAAGGGGACTAGCGGGAGCAATGAGCAGTTCTTC. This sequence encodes CASSKGTSGSNEQFF. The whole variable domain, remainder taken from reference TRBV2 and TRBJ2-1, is EPEVTQTPSHQVTQMGQEVILRCVPISNHLYFYWYRQILGQKVEFLVSFYNNEISEKSEIFDDQFSVERPDGSNFTLKIRSTKLEDSAMYFCASSKGTSGSNEQFFGPGTRLTVL.

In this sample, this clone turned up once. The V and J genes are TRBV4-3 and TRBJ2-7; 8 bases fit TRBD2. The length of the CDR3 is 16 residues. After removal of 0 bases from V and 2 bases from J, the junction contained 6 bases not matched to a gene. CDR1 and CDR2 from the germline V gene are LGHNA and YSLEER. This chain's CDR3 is CASSQETAGGPYEQYF. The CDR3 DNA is TGCGCCAGCAGCCAAGAAACGGCGGGGGGCCCCTACGAGCAGTACTTC.

The CDR3 region is CASSPGLSNTEAFF. As DNA, the CDR3 is TGTGCCAGCAGCCCAGGGTTGTCGAACACTGAAGCTTTCTTT. The J gene is TRBJ1-1, the V gene TRBV11-2; D is possibly TRBD1 (5 bases). The CDR3 spans 14 residues. Trimming left V 5 bases short and J 1 base short, with 11 bases between. Germline loops: CDR1 SGHAT, CDR2 FQNNGV.

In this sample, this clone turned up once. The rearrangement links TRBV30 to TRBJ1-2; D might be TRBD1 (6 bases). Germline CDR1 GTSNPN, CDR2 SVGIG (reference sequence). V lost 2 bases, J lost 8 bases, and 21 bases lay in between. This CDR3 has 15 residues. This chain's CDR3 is CAWSPTTTGSRGYTF. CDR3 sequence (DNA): TGTGCCTGGAGTCCAACCACTACAGGGAGCCGAGGCTACACCTTC.

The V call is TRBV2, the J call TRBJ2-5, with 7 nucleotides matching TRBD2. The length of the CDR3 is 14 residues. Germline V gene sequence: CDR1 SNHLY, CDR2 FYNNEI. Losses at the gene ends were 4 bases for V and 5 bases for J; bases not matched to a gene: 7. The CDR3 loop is CASSGTSGGETQYF. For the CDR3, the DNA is TGTGCCAGCAGTGGGACTAGTGGGGGGGAGACCCAGTACTTC.

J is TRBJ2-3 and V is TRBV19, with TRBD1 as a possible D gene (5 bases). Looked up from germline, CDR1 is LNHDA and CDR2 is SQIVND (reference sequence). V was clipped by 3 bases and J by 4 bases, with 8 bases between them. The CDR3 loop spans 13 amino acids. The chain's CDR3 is CASSMGRADTQYF. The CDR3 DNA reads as TGTGCCAGTAGTATGGGCAGGGCAGATACGCAGTATTTT.

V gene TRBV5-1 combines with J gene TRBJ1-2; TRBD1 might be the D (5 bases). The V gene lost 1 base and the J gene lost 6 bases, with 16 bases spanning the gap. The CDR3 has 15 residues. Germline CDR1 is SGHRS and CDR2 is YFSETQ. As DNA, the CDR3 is TGCGCCAGCAGCTTGAATAGGGGCTCAGGGCATGGCTACACCTTC. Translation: CASSLNRGSGHGYTF.

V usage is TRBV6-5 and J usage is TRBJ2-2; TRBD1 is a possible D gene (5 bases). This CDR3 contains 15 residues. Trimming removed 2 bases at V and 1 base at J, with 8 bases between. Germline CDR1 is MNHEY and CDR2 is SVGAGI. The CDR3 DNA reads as TGTGCCAGCAGTTACACCCAGGGGAACACCGGGGAGCTGTTTTTT. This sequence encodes CASSYTQGNTGELFF.

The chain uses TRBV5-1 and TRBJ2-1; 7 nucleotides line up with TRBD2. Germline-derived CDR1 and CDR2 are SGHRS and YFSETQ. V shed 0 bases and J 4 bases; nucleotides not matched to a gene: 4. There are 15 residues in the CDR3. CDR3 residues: CASSLGGREYNEQFF. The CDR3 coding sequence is TGCGCCAGCAGCTTGGGTGGGAGGGAATACAATGAGCAGTTCTTC.

The CDR3 DNA follows: TGTGCCAGCAGCTTCTGGGACACCCGAAGTACCTTC. This encodes CASSFWDTRSTF. J is TRBJ1-2 and V is TRBV5-7, with D possibly matching TRBD1 (6 bases). TRBV5-7 is sorted into the ORF group, with uncertain function. The CDR3 runs 12 residues. The V gene lost 2 bases and the J gene lost 14 bases, with 16 bases spanning the gap.

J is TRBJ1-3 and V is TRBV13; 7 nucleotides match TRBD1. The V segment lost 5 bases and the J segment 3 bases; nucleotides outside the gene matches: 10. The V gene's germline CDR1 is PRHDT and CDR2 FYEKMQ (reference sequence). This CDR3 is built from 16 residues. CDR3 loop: CASSARQGRSGNTIYF. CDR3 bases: TGTGCCAGCAGCGCGCGACAGGGAAGAAGTGGAAACACCATATATTTT. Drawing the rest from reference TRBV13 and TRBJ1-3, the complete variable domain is AAGVIQSPRHLIKEKRETATLKCYPIPRHDTVYWYQQGPGQDPQFLISFYEKMQSDKGSIPDRFSAQQFSDYHSELNMSSLELGDSALYFCASSARQGRSGNTIYFGEGSWLTVV.

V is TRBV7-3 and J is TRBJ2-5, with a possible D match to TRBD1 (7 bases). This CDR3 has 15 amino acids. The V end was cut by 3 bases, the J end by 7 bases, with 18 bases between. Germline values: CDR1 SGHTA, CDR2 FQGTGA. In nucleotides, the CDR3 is TGTGCCAGCAGCTTGTCCGGGACAGCCGGGGGGACCCAGTACTTC. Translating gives CASSLSGTAGGTQYF. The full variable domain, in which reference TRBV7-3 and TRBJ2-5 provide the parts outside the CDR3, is GAGVSQTPSNKVTEKGKYVELRCDPISGHTALYWYRQSLGQGPEFLIYFQGTGAADDSGLPNDRFFAVRPEGSVSTLKIQRTERGDSAVYLCASSLSGTAGGTQYFGPGTRLLVL.

The CDR3, as DNA: TGTGCCAGCAGTGAAGCGGGGACAGCCCTATCTAACTATGGCTACACCTTC. Amino acid sequence: CASSEAGTALSNYGYTF. The chain couples TRBV2 to TRBJ1-2; 7 positions match TRBD1. V shed 0 bases and J 0 bases; nucleotides not matched to a gene: 7. Germline V gives CDR1 SNHLY, CDR2 FYNNEI. The CDR3 totals 17 residues.

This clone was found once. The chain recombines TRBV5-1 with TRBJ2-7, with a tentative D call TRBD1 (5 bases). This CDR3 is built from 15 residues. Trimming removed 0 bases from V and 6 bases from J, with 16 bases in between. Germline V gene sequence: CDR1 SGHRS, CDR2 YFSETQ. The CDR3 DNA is TGCGCCAGCAGCTTGGTGGATGTAGGGGCTACCGAGCAGTACTTC. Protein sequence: CASSLVDVGATEQYF.

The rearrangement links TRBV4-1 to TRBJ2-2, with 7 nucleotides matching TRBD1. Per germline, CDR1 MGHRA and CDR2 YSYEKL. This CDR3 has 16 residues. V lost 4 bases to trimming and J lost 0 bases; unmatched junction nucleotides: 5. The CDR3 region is CASSPRDSANTGELFF. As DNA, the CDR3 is TGCGCCAGCAGCCCTCGGGACAGTGCGAACACCGGGGAGCTGTTTTTT.

CDR3 DNA: TGTGCCAGCAGCCGCCAGACTAGCGGGGGTAGCTCCTACGAGCAGTACTTC. Translated, it gives CASSRQTSGGSSYEQYF. This chain joins TRBV7-2 and TRBJ2-7; TRBD2 agrees at 12 bases. The ends lost 5 bases at V and 0 bases at J; junction bases unmatched: 8. CDR1 SGHTA and CDR2 FQGNSA come from the germline V gene. The CDR3 covers 17 residues. The whole variable domain, remainder taken from reference TRBV7-2 and TRBJ2-7, is GAGVSQSPSNKVTEKGKDVELRCDPISGHTALYWYRQSLGQGLEFLIYFQGNSAPDKSGLPSDRFSAERTGGSVSTLTIQRTQQEDSAVYLCASSRQTSGGSSYEQYFGPGTRLTVT.

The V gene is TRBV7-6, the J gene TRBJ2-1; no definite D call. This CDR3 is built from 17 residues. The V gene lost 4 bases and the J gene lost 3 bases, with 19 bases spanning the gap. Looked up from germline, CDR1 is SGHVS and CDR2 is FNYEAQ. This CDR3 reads CASSSLSVHLRYNEQFF. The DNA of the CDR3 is TGTGCCAGCAGCTCCCTCTCTGTCCATCTACGCTACAATGAGCAGTTCTTC.

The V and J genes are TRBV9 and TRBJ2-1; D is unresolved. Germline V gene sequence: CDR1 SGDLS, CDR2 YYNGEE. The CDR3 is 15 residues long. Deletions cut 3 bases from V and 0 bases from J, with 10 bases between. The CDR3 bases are TGTGCCAGCAGCGCCCGCACCAGCTCCTACAATGAGCAGTTCTTC. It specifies CASSARTSSYNEQFF.

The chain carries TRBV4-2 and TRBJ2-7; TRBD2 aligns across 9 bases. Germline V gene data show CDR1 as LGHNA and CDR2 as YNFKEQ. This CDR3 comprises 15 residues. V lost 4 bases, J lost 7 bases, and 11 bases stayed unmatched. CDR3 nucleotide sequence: TGTGCCAGCAGCCCCGGTCGAGCGGGGGGAGGTGAGCAGTACTTC. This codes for CASSPGRAGGGEQYF.

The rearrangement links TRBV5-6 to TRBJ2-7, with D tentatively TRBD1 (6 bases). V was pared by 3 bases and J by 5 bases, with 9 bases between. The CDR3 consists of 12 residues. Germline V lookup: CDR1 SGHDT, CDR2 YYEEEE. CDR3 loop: CASSSGDNEQYF. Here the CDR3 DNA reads TGTGCCAGCAGCTCCGGGGACAACGAGCAGTACTTC.

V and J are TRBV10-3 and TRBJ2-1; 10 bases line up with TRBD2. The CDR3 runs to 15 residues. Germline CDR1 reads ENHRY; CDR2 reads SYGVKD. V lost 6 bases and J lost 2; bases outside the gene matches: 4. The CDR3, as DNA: TGTGCCATCAGCTTAGCGGGAGGTCCCTACAATGAGCAGTTCTTC. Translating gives CAISLAGGPYNEQFF.

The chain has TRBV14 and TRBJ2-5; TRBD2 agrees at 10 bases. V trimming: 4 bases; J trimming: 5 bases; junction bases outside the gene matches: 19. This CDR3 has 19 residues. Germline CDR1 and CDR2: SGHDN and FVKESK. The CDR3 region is CASSLITLSGGLGEETQYF. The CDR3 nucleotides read TGTGCCAGCAGCCTCATCACACTTAGCGGGGGGCTAGGAGAGGAGACCCAGTACTTC.

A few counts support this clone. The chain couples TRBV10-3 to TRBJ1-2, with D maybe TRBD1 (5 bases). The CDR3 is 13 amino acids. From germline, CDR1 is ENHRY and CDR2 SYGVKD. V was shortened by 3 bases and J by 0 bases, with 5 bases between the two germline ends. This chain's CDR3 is CAISDRANYGYTF. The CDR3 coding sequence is TGTGCCATCAGTGACAGGGCTAACTATGGCTACACCTTC.